This T cell receptor beta chain was observed in a study of identifying expanded T cells in peripheral blood. Findings and caveats of the study: Across healthy donors, higher total template counts meant significantly greater approximately two-week count variance.

Of note for this clone: The antigen remains undetermined.

Healthy donors had no documented immune events, such as infections, while sampled. Sequenced by immunoSEQ multiplex PCR; TCRdb stores in-frame clones only, minus some. Of around 120,000 clones listed, approximately 88% were seen once; the top ten hold about 3.1%. The sequencing sample was made of blood. The origin of this receptor is a person aged 18 to 69 in good health.

In DNA form, the CDR3 reads TGTGCCAGCAGCTCGGGGAATGGCTACACCTTC. Residues: CASSSGNGYTF. This chain uses TRBV6-6 with TRBJ1-2; no clear D gene. Germline V gene lookup returns CDR1 MNHNY and CDR2 SVGAGI (reference sequence). The V gene lost 6 bases and the J gene lost 6 bases, with 8 bases spanning the gap. This CDR3 is 11 amino acids long.